Each of the 32 T cell receptor beta chains below was sequenced from the same sample in a study of neurological immune-mediated disorders (dated by TCRdb to between 2018 and 2020). Library construction relied on 5' RACE. This sample was sequenced with an Illumina HiSeq 2500. TCRdb reworked the public reads: Q25 trimming with fastp, MiXCR clone assembly, productive beta chains retained. Under each unique CDR3 protein, matching rows form one entry showing the most common genes and DNA. In this sample the table shows some 47,000 distinct CDR3 sequences, 16% of which occur a single time. The ten largest clones add up to 4.4% of the sample. The source material was PBMCs. These receptors came from a man aged 55 to 70 in good health.

This clonotype was seen at least ten times. This sequence joins TRBV9 and TRBJ2-3; 9 bases align to TRBD1. This CDR3 is 16 amino acids long. V trimming: 4 bases; J trimming: 6 bases; junction bases outside the gene matches: 12. From germline, CDR1 is SGDLS and CDR2 YYNGEE. The CDR3 DNA reads TGTGCCAGCAGCTCGGTGGGGACAGGGATCCTGGATACGCAGTATTTT. It is translated as CASSSVGTGILDTQYF.

Ten or more counts support this clonotype. The CDR3 DNA reads TGTGCCAGCAGCTTTGACGGGACAGGGGGTATGCAGCAGTACTTC. This encodes CASSFDGTGGMQQYF. The V and J genes are TRBV7-2 and TRBJ2-7; TRBD1 aligns across 11 bases. From germline, CDR1 is SGHTA and CDR2 FQGNSA. There are 15 residues in the CDR3. J lost 8 bases, V lost 3 bases, and 9 bases had no gene match.

The rearrangement links TRBV5-1 to TRBJ2-4; 9 positions agree with TRBD1. Per the germline V gene, CDR1 is SGHRS and CDR2 is YFSETQ. The CDR3 loop spans 15 amino acids. V dropped 9 bases and J dropped 7; count of bases not matched to a gene: 14. This CDR3 is CATSPGQGRGNIQYF. CDR3 nucleotide sequence: TGCGCCACCTCTCCGGGACAGGGACGCGGTAACATTCAGTACTTC.

This clonotype was picked up many times. CDR3 in amino acids: CASSPGVVENTIYF. The CDR3 DNA is TGTGCCAGCAGTCCAGGGGTTGTAGAAAACACCATATATTTT. The chain is built from TRBV12-3 or TRBV12-4 and TRBJ1-3; TRBD1 might be the D (6 bases). Trimming took 5 bases from V and 6 from J, leaving 14 bases between them. This CDR3 is 14 amino acids long.

The sample holds a few counts of this clonotype. This chain links TRBV6-1 with TRBJ1-5, with D hard to call. V was trimmed by 7 bases and J by 8 bases, leaving 12 bases between them. CDR3 size: 12 residues. The germline gives CDR1 MNHNS, CDR2 SASEGT. The CDR3 region is CASTQSLEPQHF. CDR3 sequence (DNA): TGTGCCAGCACCCAATCCCTGGAGCCCCAGCATTTT.

In its sample, this clonotype was seen many times. The gene calls are TRBV9 and TRBJ2-7, with 8 positions matching TRBD2. Germline values: CDR1 SGDLS, CDR2 YYNGEE. The CDR3 spans 15 residues. J lost 3 bases, V lost 3 bases, and 8 bases had no gene match. The CDR3 sequence: CASSGGSGLGYEQYF. CDR3 nucleotides: TGTGCCAGCAGCGGGGGGTCGGGACTAGGCTACGAGCAGTACTTC.

This clonotype has at least ten counts. This rearrangement joins TRBV10-3 to TRBJ1-5, with D unresolved. This CDR3 has 13 amino acids. CDR1 is ENHRY, CDR2 SYGVKD, per germline. The ends were cut back, 6 bases at V and 5 bases at J, with 11 bases in the middle. CDR3 sequence: CAIRALLDQPQHF. The DNA for the CDR3 is TGTGCCATCAGGGCCCTCCTCGATCAGCCCCAGCATTTT.

Many counts were recorded for this clonotype. The chain couples TRBV5-1 to TRBJ1-1; D is possibly TRBD1 (5 bases). The CDR3 totals 14 residues. V lost 5 bases to trimming and J lost 0 bases, with 11 bases between them. CDR1 is SGHRS and CDR2 is YFSETQ in the germline V gene. CDR3 in DNA: TGCGCCAGCAGGGGAAGGGACGTGAACACTGAAGCTTTCTTT. Translation gives CASRGRDVNTEAFF.

In its sample, this clonotype was seen many times. This chain links TRBV5-1 with TRBJ2-3; a weak D match, TRBD2 (6 bases). The CDR3 covers 14 residues. Trimming took off 7 bases at V and 3 bases at J, with 15 bases between the two ends. The V gene's germline CDR1 is SGHRS and CDR2 YFSETQ. CDR3 nucleotide sequence: TGCGCCAGCCGTCCGGGGGAGCATACAGATACGCAGTATTTT. Translated, it gives CASRPGEHTDTQYF.

This clonotype occurred many times. V and J are TRBV3-1 and TRBJ1-5; weak D call: TRBD1 (6 bases). Germline V CDR1 and CDR2: LGHDT, YNNKEL (reference sequence). The CDR3 covers 14 residues. V lost 2 bases and J 7 bases, leaving 12 bases between the germline ends. The CDR3 DNA follows: TGTGCCAGCAGCCAAAGGGGGACGGAGCAGCCCCAGCATTTT. Translation gives CASSQRGTEQPQHF.

This clonotype came up many times. The chain recombines TRBV5-6 with TRBJ2-5; TRBD2 matches at 9 bases. Germline-derived CDR1 and CDR2 are SGHDT and YYEEEE. With V trimmed by 1 base and J by 3 bases, 1 base remained unmatched. The CDR3 has 14 amino acids. In DNA, the CDR3 is TGTGCCAGCAGCTTGCTAGCGGGAAAAGAGACCCAGTACTTC. Translating gives CASSLLAGKETQYF.

The table lists this clonotype with many counts. The rearrangement joins TRBV5-6 to TRBJ2-7; 7 bases line up with TRBD1. CDR3 size: 14 residues. V gave up 7 bases and J gave up 6 bases; unmatched junction bases: 13. The germline gives CDR1 SGHDT, CDR2 YYEEEE. CDR3 amino acids: CASRQQGPWSEQYF. CDR3 bases: TGTGCCAGCCGGCAACAGGGGCCATGGAGCGAGCAGTACTTC.

This clonotype has at least ten counts. This sequence joins TRBV25-1 and TRBJ2-5; a possible D gene is TRBD2 (5 bases). The CDR3 has 15 amino acids. Trimming shortened V by 8 bases and J by 1 base, and 17 bases separated the two germline ends. Looked up from germline, CDR1 is MGHDK and CDR2 is SYGVNS. The CDR3: CASLFLDSTQETQYF. For the CDR3, the DNA is TGTGCCAGCCTGTTCTTGGACTCAACCCAAGAGACCCAGTACTTC.

In its sample, this clonotype was seen many times. This chain connects TRBV28 to TRBJ1-5; D is unresolved. Germline V CDR1 and CDR2: MDHEN, SYDVKM. Trimming shortened V by 7 bases and J by 0 bases, and 10 bases separated the two germline ends. The CDR3 sequence is 14 residues long. CDR3 sequence: CASTTIHSNQPQHF. In DNA form, the CDR3 reads TGTGCCAGCACCACTATTCATAGCAATCAGCCCCAGCATTTT.

There are many counts of this clonotype. The chain links TRBV7-2 to TRBJ2-7; TRBD1 or TRBD2 may be the D gene (5 bases each). The CDR3 totals 14 residues. CDR1 and CDR2 (germline): SGHTA, FQGNSA. V lost 1 base and J 2 bases, leaving 9 bases between the germline ends. The CDR3 coding sequence is TGTGCCAGCAGCTTAGATAGGGGACCCTACGAGCAGTACTTC. It specifies CASSLDRGPYEQYF.

This clonotype was detected many times. The chain links TRBV12-3 or TRBV12-4 to TRBJ2-7, with TRBD2 matching over 7 bases. V gave up 3 bases and J gave up 2 bases; unmatched junction bases: 4. The CDR3 is 14 residues long. CDR3 bases: TGTGCCAGCAGTTTTGGCGGGAGCACCTACGAGCAGTACTTC. Protein: CASSFGGSTYEQYF.

This clonotype has at least ten counts. V and J are TRBV20-1 and TRBJ2-3; 12 bases fit TRBD2. V lost 3 bases to trimming and J lost 0 bases; unmatched junction nucleotides: 10. The CDR3 extends over 18 amino acids. Germline V gives CDR1 DFQATT, CDR2 SNEGSKA (reference sequence). The CDR3 protein is CSASGLAGGRGSTDTQYF. The DNA of the CDR3 is TGCAGTGCTAGTGGGCTAGCGGGAGGGCGGGGTAGCACAGATACGCAGTATTTT.

This clonotype has at least ten counts. V is TRBV5-1 and J is TRBJ1-2; 9 bases match TRBD1. Germline V gene data show CDR1 as SGHRS and CDR2 as YFSETQ. J was trimmed by 8 bases and V by 4 bases; bases with no gene match: 3. The CDR3 is 12 residues long. Written as DNA, the CDR3 is TGCGCCAGCAGCACCGGGACAGGGGGCTACACCTTC. Translation gives CASSTGTGGYTF.

This clonotype appeared many times. The chain is built from TRBV20-1 and TRBJ2-7; perhaps TRBD1 as D (6 bases). CDR1 is DFQATT and CDR2 is SNEGSKA in the germline V gene (reference sequence). V dropped 3 bases and J dropped 2 bases, with 8 bases sitting between them. CDR3 length equals 12 residues. CDR3 sequence reads: CSASKGAYEQYF. CDR3 nucleotides: TGCAGTGCTAGCAAGGGGGCCTACGAGCAGTACTTC.

This clonotype was counted ten times or more. The chain carries TRBV4-2 and TRBJ1-5; perhaps TRBD1 as D (5 bases). The V end lost 1 base, the J end lost 0 bases, and 10 bases lay between the germline ends. CDR3 length: 16 amino acids. Per the germline V gene, CDR1 is LGHNA and CDR2 is YNFKEQ. CDR3: CASSQGGVNSNQPQHF. The CDR3 DNA reads as TGTGCCAGCAGCCAAGGGGGGGTAAATAGCAATCAGCCCCAGCATTTT.

This clonotype has at least ten counts. The CDR3 reads CASSFAGGESPLHF. The CDR3 DNA follows: TGTGCCAGCAGCTTCGCAGGGGGCGAATCACCCCTCCACTTT. The chain links TRBV7-8 to TRBJ1-6, with TRBD1 matching over 8 bases. The ends lost 3 bases at V and 10 bases at J; junction bases unmatched: 5. The germline V gene encodes CDR1 SGHVS and CDR2 FQNEAQ. The CDR3 has 14 amino acids.

The genes are TRBV2 and TRBJ2-2; D ambiguous. The V and J ends lost 6 bases and 5 bases respectively, with 7 bases between them. The CDR3 is made up of 12 amino acids. The germline gives CDR1 SNHLY, CDR2 FYNNEI. The CDR3 region is CASRSGTGELFF. CDR3 in DNA: TGTGCCAGCAGATCCGGGACCGGGGAGCTGTTTTTT.

This clonotype was seen ten or more times. The chain recombines TRBV5-1 with TRBJ2-7; 10 bases fit TRBD1. Germline lookup yields CDR1 SGHRS and CDR2 YFSETQ. This CDR3 is 15 amino acids long. With 0 bases clipped from V and 1 base from J, the junction kept 1 base outside the gene matches. The CDR3 spells CASSLEGQGSYEQYF. The CDR3 DNA reads TGCGCCAGCAGCTTGGAGGGACAGGGGTCCTACGAGCAGTACTTC.

The table lists this clonotype with a few counts. V usage is TRBV7-2 and J usage is TRBJ2-7, with TRBD1 identical over 11 bases. In germline, CDR1 is SGHTA, CDR2 FQGNSA. J was trimmed by 2 bases and V by 4 bases; bases with no gene match: 4. The CDR3 contains 15 residues. The CDR3 sequence is CASSSWTGGAYEQYF. The CDR3 DNA reads as TGTGCCAGCAGCTCTTGGACAGGGGGCGCCTACGAGCAGTACTTC.

This clonotype was seen at least ten times. The chain carries TRBV6-5 and TRBJ2-7, with 7 nucleotides matching TRBD1. The trim removed 0 bases at V and 2 bases at J, leaving 1 base unmatched. In germline, CDR1 is MNHEY, CDR2 SVGAGI. The CDR3 is 14 residues long. The CDR3 is CASSYSQGPYEQYF. The CDR3 nucleotides read TGTGCCAGCAGTTACTCACAGGGGCCCTACGAGCAGTACTTC.

This clonotype was found many times. The chain employs TRBV2 and TRBJ2-3, with TRBD2 matching over 11 bases. Germline CDR1 reads SNHLY; CDR2 reads FYNNEI. The CDR3 runs 15 residues. Germline trimming cut 6 bases from V and 1 base from J; bases unmatched to any gene: 3. CDR3 loop: CASRELAGGTDTQYF. DNA of the CDR3: TGTGCCAGCAGGGAACTAGCGGGAGGCACAGATACGCAGTATTTT.

The table lists this clonotype with many counts. The chain carries TRBV28 and TRBJ2-7, with D perhaps assigned TRBD1 or TRBD2 (5 bases each). CDR3 length equals 16 residues. CDR1 is MDHEN and CDR2 is SYDVKM in the germline V gene. V was trimmed by 2 bases and J by 1 base, leaving 15 bases between them. CDR3 residues: CASSLARGAGSYEQYF. DNA of the CDR3: TGTGCCAGCAGTTTAGCCCGAGGGGCTGGGTCCTACGAGCAGTACTTC.

This clonotype was picked up many times. This sequence joins TRBV5-1 and TRBJ2-7, with a weak D call TRBD1 (6 bases). Trimming pared 2 bases from V and 4 bases from J, leaving 16 bases between. Germline V CDR1 and CDR2: SGHRS, YFSETQ. The CDR3 runs to 15 residues. The CDR3 DNA follows: TGCGCCAGCAGCTTCGCAGGGGACGGATTATACGAGCAGTACTTC. Its translation: CASSFAGDGLYEQYF.

This clonotype was recorded many times. The chain has TRBV20-1 and TRBJ2-7; D remains unclear. The CDR3 runs to 12 residues. The V end was cut by 3 bases, the J end by 6 bases, with 12 bases between. The germline gives CDR1 DFQATT, CDR2 SNEGSKA (reference sequence). Here the CDR3 reads CSASGLDGEQYF. As DNA, the CDR3 is TGCAGTGCTAGTGGTTTGGATGGCGAGCAGTACTTC.

This clonotype was seen at least ten times. V usage is TRBV20-1 and J usage is TRBJ2-5; D might be TRBD1 (6 bases). Germline assignment: CDR1 DFQATT and CDR2 SNEGSKA (reference sequence). This CDR3 comprises 15 residues. Trimming shortened V by 3 bases and J by 2 bases, and 16 bases separated the two germline ends. CDR3 sequence reads: CSARAGQPIQETQYF. CDR3 bases: TGCAGTGCTAGGGCCGGACAGCCCATTCAAGAGACCCAGTACTTC.

The gene calls are TRBV18 and TRBJ2-5, with TRBD2 as a possible D gene (6 bases). Between the trimmed V and J ends, which lost 5 bases and 8 bases, there was a span of 15 bases. The germline V gene encodes CDR1 KGHSH and CDR2 LQKENI. This CDR3 has 13 amino acids. CDR3 in DNA: TGTGCCAGCTCAAAGACTAGTGGAGATACCCAGTACTTC. Encoded protein: CASSKTSGDTQYF.

The chain recombines TRBV4-1 with TRBJ2-1; 11 bases agree with TRBD2. V lost 4 bases and J lost 6; bases outside the gene matches: 5. There are 15 residues in the CDR3. Germline V CDR1 and CDR2: MGHRA, YSYEKL. CDR3 bases: TGCGCCAGCAGCCGCGGACTAGCGGGCCCCAATGAGCAGTTCTTC. This codes for CASSRGLAGPNEQFF.